This T cell receptor beta chain was obtained from a study of blood T cell repertoires in COVID-19. On the study more broadly: There were acute and convalescent COVID-19 samples, and they came from the United States, Italy and Spain. Sources were T cells, B-cell-depleted T cells, or PBMCs; the material itself was cDNA or gDNA.

This CDR3 region has 15 residues. V lost 4 bases and J lost 7, with 19 bases in between. The germline V gene has CDR1 LGHDT and CDR2 YNNKEL (reference sequence). The age range of participants was about 18 to 95 years, with residence in about 25 US areas. Original data processing: Estimated nucleated cell counts came from reference gene primer amplification. TCRdb's table, derived via immunoSEQ multiplex PCR, lists solely in-frame clones and lacks some. V, J and clone size are taken as reported in that table, and D and trimming were inferred from the DNA itself. The table shows 200,000 to 250,000 clones, with over 80% occurring only once.

The sequenced sample consisted of PBMCs or T cells enriched from blood (not recorded which). The sequence came from a woman aged 30 to 39 who had been exposed to COVID-19. J is TRBJ2-5 and V is TRBV3-1 (or the pseudogene TRBV3-2); tentative D call: TRBD2 (5 bases). CDR3 DNA: TGTGCCAGCAGCCGAAGTGCAATCCCCGGAGGGACCCAGTACTTC. It is translated as CASSRSAIPGGTQYF.